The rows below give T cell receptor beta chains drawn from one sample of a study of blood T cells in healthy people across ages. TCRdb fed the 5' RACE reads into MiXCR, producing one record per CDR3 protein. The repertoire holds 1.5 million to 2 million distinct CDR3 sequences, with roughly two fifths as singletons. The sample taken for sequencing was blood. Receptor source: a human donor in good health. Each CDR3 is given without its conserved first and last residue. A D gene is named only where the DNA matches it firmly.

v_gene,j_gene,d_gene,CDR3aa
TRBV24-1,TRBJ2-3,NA,ATQDRGSTDTQY
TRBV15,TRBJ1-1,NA,ATGRRDIVGTEAF
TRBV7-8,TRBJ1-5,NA,ASSLPSWGEGNQPQH
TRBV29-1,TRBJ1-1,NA,SVQGPGTEAF
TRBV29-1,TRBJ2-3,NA,SVELPGGTDTQY
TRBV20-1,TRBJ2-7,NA,SVRPGAGEQY
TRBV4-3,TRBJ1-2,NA,ASSQVIRDFYGYT
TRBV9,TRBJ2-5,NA,ASSAQDQETQY
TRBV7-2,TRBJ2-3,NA,ASGPSFGRGKTDTQY
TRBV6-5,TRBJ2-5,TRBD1,ASSYSTPGQGRETQY
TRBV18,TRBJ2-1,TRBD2,ASSPPVTSGGAYNEQF
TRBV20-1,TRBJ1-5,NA,SVRRGGAFQPQH
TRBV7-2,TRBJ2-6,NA,ASSLDAAIGANVLT
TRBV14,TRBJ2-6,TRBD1,ASSHGQGRTGANVLT
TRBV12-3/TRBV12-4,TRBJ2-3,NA,ASSFKGSLDTQY
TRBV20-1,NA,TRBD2,SARDEWGGVPYEQY
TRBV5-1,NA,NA,ASRTPGRAYEQY
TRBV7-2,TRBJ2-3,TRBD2,ASSLGLADTDTQY
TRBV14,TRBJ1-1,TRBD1,ASSLLRQGGTETF